A single sample is the source of the 5 T cell receptor beta chains below, sequenced in a study of cytomegalovirus exposure and HLA in healthy donors. Both 60 Vbeta primers and 13 Jbeta primers went into the PCR. Libraries were prepared by immunoSEQ multiplex PCR; TCRdb keeps only in-frame clonotypes and omits some of them. The sample consists of about 59,000 clones, more than 70% of them appearing once. Sequenced sample: PBMCs. These TCRs come from a man aged 30 to 45 in good health and CMV-seropositive.

The chain has TRBV7-3 and TRBJ1-2, with 7 bases identical to TRBD1. Trimming cost V 2 bases and J 7 bases; bases outside gene matches: 4. The CDR3 runs 13 residues. The germline V gene encodes CDR1 SGHTA and CDR2 FQGTGA. CDR3 region: CASSLDRESGYTF. CDR3 DNA sequence: TGTGCCAGCAGCTTAGACAGGGAGAGTGGCTACACCTTC.

This clone came up once. The genes are TRBV5-1 and TRBJ2-5; 8 positions match TRBD1. Near its end, the DNA agrees better with TRBJ2-7, so the J call may be wrong. The CDR3 has 14 amino acids. The germline gives CDR1 SGHRS, CDR2 YFSETQ. DNA for the CDR3: TGCGCCAGCAGCTGGGGGACAGGCCCCTACGAGCAGTACTTC. Translation gives CASSWGTGPYEQYF.

V gene TRBV28 combines with J gene TRBJ1-3; no firm D call. The germline gives CDR1 MDHEN, CDR2 SYDVKM. The germline V and J ends were trimmed by 6 bases and 0 bases, with 9 bases remaining between them. The CDR3 loop spans 14 amino acids. The CDR3 sequence: CASSPFHSGNTIYF. The CDR3 nucleotides are TGTGCCAGCAGCCCATTTCACTCTGGAAACACCATATATTTT.

The J gene is TRBJ1-4, the V gene TRBV28; 7 bases are shared with TRBD1. This CDR3 contains 16 residues. Germline V gene sequence: CDR1 MDHEN, CDR2 SYDVKM. V shed 4 bases, J shed 8 bases, and the junction held 13 bases outside the gene matches. CDR3 in DNA: TGTGCCAGCAGTTCCCCCCCGACAGGGCAGGAAGAAAAACTGTTTTTT. Translation: CASSSPPTGQEEKLFF.

The chain uses TRBV7-8 and TRBJ2-1; a weak D match, TRBD2 (6 bases). The ends were cut back, 2 bases at V and 5 bases at J, with 13 bases in the middle. The CDR3 spans 15 residues. Germline lookup yields CDR1 SGHVS and CDR2 FQNEAQ. CDR3: CASSLFDSGHNEQFF. The DNA of the CDR3 is TGTGCCAGCAGCTTATTCGATAGCGGCCACAATGAGCAGTTCTTC.